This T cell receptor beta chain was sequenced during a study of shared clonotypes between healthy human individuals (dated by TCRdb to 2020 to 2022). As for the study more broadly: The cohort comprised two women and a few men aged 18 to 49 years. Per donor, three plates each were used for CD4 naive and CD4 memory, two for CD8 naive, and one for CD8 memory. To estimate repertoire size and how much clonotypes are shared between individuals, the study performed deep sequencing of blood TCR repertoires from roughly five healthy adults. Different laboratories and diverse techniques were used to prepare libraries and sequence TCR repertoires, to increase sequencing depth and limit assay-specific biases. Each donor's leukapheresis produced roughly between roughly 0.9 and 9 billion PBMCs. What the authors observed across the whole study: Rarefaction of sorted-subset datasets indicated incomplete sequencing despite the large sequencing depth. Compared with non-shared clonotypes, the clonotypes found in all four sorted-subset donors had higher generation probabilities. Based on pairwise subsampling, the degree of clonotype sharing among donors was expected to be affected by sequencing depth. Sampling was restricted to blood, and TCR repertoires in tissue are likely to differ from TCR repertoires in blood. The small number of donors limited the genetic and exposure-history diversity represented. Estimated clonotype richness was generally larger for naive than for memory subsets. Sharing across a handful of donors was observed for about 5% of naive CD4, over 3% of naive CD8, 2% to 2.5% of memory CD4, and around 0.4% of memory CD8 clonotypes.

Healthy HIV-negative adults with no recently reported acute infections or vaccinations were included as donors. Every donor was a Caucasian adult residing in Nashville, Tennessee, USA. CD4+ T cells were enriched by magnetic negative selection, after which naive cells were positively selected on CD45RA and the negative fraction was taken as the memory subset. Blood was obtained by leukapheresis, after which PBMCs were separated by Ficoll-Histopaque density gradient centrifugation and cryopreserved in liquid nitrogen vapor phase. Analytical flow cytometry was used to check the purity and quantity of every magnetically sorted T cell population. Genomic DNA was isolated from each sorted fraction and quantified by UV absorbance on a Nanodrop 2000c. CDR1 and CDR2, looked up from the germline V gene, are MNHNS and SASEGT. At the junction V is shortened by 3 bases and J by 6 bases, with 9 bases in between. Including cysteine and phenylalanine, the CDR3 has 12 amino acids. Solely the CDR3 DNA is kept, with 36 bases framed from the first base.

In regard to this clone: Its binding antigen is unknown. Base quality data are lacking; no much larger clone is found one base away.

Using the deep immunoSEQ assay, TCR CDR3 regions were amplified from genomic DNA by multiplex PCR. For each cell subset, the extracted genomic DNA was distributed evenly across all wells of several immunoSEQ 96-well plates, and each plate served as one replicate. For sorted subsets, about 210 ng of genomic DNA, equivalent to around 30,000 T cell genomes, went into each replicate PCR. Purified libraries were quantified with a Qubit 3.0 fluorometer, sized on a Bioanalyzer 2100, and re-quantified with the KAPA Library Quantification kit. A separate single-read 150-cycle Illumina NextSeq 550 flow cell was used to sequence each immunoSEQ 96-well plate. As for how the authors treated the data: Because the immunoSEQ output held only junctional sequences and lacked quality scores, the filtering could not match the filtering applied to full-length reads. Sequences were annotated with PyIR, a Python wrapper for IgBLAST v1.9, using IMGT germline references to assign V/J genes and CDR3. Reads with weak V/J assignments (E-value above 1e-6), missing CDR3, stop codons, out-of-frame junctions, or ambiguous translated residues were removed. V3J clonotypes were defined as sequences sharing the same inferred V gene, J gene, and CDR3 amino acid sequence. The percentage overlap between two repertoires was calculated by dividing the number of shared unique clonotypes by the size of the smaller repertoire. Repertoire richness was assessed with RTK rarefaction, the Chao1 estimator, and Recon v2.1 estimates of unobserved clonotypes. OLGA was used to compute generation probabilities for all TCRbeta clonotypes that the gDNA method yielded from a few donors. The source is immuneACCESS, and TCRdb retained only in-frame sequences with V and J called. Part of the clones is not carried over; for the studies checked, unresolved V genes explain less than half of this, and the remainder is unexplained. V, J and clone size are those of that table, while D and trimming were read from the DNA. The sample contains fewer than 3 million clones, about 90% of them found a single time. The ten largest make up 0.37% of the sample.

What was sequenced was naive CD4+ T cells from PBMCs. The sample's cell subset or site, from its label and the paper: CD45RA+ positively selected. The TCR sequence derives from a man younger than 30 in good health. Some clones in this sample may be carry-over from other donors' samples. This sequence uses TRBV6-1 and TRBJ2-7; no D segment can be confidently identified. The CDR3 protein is CASSDERREQYF. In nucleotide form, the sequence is TGTGCCAGCAGTGACGAGAGGCGCGAGCAGTACTTC.